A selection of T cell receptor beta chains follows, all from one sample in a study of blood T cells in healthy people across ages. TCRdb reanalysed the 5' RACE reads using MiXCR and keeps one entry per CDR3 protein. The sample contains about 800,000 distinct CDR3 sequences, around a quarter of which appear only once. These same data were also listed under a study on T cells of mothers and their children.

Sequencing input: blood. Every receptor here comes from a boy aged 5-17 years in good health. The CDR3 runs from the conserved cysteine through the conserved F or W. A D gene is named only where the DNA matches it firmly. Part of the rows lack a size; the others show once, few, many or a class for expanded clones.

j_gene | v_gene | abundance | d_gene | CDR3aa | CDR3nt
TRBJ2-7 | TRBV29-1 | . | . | CSVEESSVNGYEQYF | TGCAGCGTTGAAGAAAGTAGCGTTAACGGGTACGAGCAGTACTTC
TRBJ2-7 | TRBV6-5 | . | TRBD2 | CASSYSTTSGRYEQYF | TGTGCCAGCAGTTACTCGACGACTAGCGGGAGGTACGAGCAGTACTTC
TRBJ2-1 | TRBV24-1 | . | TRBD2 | CATSDPGLAGGYNEQFF | TGTGCCACCAGTGATCCGGGACTAGCGGGAGGTTACAATGAGCAGTTCTTC
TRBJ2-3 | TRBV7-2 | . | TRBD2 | CASSLVGGEGADTQYF | TGTGCCAGCAGCTTAGTCGGGGGGGAGGGCGCAGATACGCAGTATTTT
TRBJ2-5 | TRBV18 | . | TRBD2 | CASSSSPPGLAEETQYF | TGTGCCAGCTCATCCTCCCCTCCCGGACTAGCGGAGGAGACCCAGTACTTC
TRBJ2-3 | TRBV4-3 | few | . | CASSQSSQDTQYF | TGCGCCAGCAGCCAAAGCTCTCAAGATACGCAGTATTTT
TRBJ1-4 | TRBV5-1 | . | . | CASSRTGRGTNEKLFF | TGCGCCAGCAGCCGAACAGGGAGGGGGACTAATGAAAAACTGTTTTTT
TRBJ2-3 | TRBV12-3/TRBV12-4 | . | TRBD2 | CASKSREGQTDTQYF | TGTGCCAGCAAGTCGCGGGAGGGCCAGACAGATACGCAGTATTTT
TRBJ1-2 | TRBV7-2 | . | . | CASSPIGGASYGYTF | TGTGCCAGCAGCCCCATAGGCGGAGCCAGTTATGGCTACACCTTC
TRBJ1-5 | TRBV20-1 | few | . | CSASPTSSNQPQHF | TGCAGTGCTTCTCCCACTTCTAGCAATCAGCCCCAGCATTTT
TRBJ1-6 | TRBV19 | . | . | CASSIVRGSESPLHF | TGTGCCAGTAGTATAGTGAGGGGCTCGGAATCACCCCTCCACTTT
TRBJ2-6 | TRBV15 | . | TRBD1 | CATSRDDRGPDGGANVLTF | TGTGCCACCAGCAGAGATGACAGGGGGCCTGATGGTGGGGCCAACGTCCTGACTTTC
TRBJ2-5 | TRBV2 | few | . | CASSVQGETQYF | TGTGCCAGCAGTGTCCAGGGTGAGACCCAGTACTTC
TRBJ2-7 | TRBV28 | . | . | CASSSPSADYEQYF | TGTGCCAGCAGCTCTCCCAGCGCGGACTACGAGCAGTACTTC
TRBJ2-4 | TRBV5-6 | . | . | CASSPGSMDIQYF | TGTGCCAGCAGCCCCGGTAGTATGGACATTCAGTACTTC
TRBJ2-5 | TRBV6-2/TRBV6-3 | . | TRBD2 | CASSYFASGSYQETQYF | TGTGCCAGCAGTTACTTCGCTAGCGGCTCGTACCAAGAGACCCAGTACTTC
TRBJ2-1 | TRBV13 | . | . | CASSLTSHEQFF | TGTGCCAGCAGTCTCACTAGCCATGAGCAGTTCTTC
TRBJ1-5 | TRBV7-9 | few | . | CASNQGINQPQHF | TGTGCCAGCAATCAGGGGATCAATCAGCCCCAGCATTTT
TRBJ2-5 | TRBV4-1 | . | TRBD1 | CASSQGNRGLEQYF | TGCGCCAGCAGCCAAGGTAATAGGGGGCTGGAGCAGTACTTC
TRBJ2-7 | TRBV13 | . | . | CASSLGQGIGEQYF | TGTGCCAGCAGCTTGGGGCAGGGGATTGGCGAGCAGTACTTC
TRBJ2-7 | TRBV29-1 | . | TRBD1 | CSVVTGTEQYF | TGCAGCGTTGTGACAGGGACCGAGCAGTACTTC
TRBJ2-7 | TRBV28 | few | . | CASNSRGYSYEQYF | TGTGCCAGCAACTCGAGGGGGTACTCCTACGAGCAGTACTTC
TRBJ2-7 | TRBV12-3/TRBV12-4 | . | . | CASSLWEAEQYF | TGTGCCAGCAGTTTATGGGAGGCCGAGCAGTACTTC
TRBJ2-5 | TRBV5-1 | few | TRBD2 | CASSRLAGERQETQYF | TGCGCCAGCAGTAGACTAGCGGGGGAACGGCAAGAGACCCAGTACTTC
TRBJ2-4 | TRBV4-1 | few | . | CASSQRPGDKNIQYF | TGTGCCAGCAGTCAGAGGCCGGGTGACAAAAACATTCAGTACTTC
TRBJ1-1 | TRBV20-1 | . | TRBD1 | CSATGQGKYTEAFF | TGCAGTGCTACTGGACAGGGAAAGTACACTGAAGCTTTCTTT
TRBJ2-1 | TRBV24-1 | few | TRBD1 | CATSDSGTGQYNEQFF | TGTGCCACCAGTGATTCAGGGACAGGGCAATACAATGAGCAGTTCTTC
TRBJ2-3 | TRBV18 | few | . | CASSPRGATTDTQYF | TGTGCCAGCTCACCGAGGGGGGCAACAACGGATACGCAGTATTTT
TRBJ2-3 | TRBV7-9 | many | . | CASSLPDTQYF | TGTGCCAGCAGCTTACCAGATACGCAGTATTTT
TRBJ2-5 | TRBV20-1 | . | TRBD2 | CSAAELAGVETQYF | TGCAGTGCTGCAGAACTAGCGGGAGTCGAGACCCAGTACTTC
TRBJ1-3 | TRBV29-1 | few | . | CSVNGPTSGNTIYF | TGCAGCGTCAACGGGCCGACCTCTGGAAACACCATATATTTT
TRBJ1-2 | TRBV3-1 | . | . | CASSQFPKNGYTF | TGTGCCAGCAGCCAATTCCCCAAGAATGGCTACACCTTC
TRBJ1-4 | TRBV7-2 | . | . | CASSLELGEKLFF | TGTGCCAGCAGCTTAGAGCTGGGGGAAAAACTGTTTTTT
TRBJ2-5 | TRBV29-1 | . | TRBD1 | CSVTGGPETQYF | TGCAGCGTCACAGGGGGCCCAGAGACCCAGTACTTC
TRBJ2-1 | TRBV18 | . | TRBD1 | CASPPLIGGTGSSYNEQFF | TGTGCCAGCCCACCACTTATTGGTGGGACAGGGAGCTCCTACAATGAGCAGTTCTTC
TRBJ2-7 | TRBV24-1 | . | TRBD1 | CATSDPDRAYEQYF | TGTGCCACCAGTGACCCGGACAGGGCCTACGAGCAGTACTTC
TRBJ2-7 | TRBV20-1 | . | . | CSARDSARGETYEQYF | TGCAGTGCTAGAGATTCTGCCAGGGGCGAGACCTACGAGCAGTACTTC
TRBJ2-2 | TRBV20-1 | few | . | CSARDHIRPTGELFF | TGCAGTGCTAGAGATCATATTAGACCCACCGGGGAGCTGTTTTTT
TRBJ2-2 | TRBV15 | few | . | CATSRDRRPTGELFF | TGTGCCACCAGCAGAGATCGCAGGCCCACCGGGGAGCTGTTTTTT
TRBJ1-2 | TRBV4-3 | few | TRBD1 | CASSQGAGQGIYGYTF | TGCGCCAGCAGCCAAGGGGCCGGACAGGGGATCTATGGCTACACCTTC
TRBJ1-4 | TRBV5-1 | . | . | CASREMGGSNEKLFF | TGCGCCAGCAGGGAGATGGGGGGATCAAATGAAAAACTGTTTTTT
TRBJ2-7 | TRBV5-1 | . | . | CASSLGQAVNEQYF | TGCGCCAGCAGCTTGGGTCAGGCCGTCAACGAGCAGTACTTC
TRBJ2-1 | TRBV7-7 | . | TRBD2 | CASSLGSGSLNEQFF | TGTGCTAGCAGCTTAGGGAGCGGGAGTCTAAATGAGCAGTTCTTC
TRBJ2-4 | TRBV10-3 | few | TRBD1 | CAISERGQGGAKNIQYF | TGTGCCATCAGTGAACGGGGACAGGGGGGAGCCAAAAACATTCAGTACTTC
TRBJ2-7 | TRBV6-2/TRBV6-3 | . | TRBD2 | CASRRLAVTYEQYF | TGTGCCAGCAGACGACTAGCGGTCACCTACGAGCAGTACTTC